This TCR beta chain was sequenced for a study of blood T cell repertoires in COVID-19. Overall study context: Researchers got acute and convalescent COVID-19 samples from the United States, Italy and Spain. PBMCs, B-cell-depleted T cells, or T cells were the source of the cDNA or gDNA that made up the material.

In the source study's methods: Amplification from reference gene primers served as the basis for estimated nucleated cell counts. Only in-frame clones appear in the TCRdb table, and some are missing; sequencing was by immunoSEQ multiplex PCR. V and J calls and clone size are given by that table; D and trimming were obtained from the DNA. The repertoire has 70,000 to 90,000 clones, roughly 86% of them found once; the top ten carry roughly 8%. Only one count was recorded for this clone. With 0 bases removed from V and 7 bases from J, the gap between germline ends came to 17 bases. Germline V gene lookup returns CDR1 SGHDT and CDR2 YYEEEE. This CDR3 is built from 15 residues.

The chain is built from TRBV5-6 and TRBJ2-7; D is possibly TRBD1 (5 bases). The clonotype was recovered from a man older than 75 with active or convalescent COVID-19. Sequenced sample: peripheral blood. This chain's CDR3 is CASSLGGRASREQYV. CDR3 nucleotides: TGTGCCAGCAGCTTGGGCGGCAGGGCGTCGAGGGAGCAGTACGTC.